The entry below describes one T cell receptor (beta chain). What it binds is unknown. The healthy adult donors were HIV-negative and reported no recent acute infections or vaccinations. Unsorted PBMCs provided DNA that was sequenced on ten immunoSEQ deep assay plates. TCRdb's table, derived via immunoSEQ multiplex PCR, lists solely in-frame clones and lacks some. The sample carries approximately 470,000 clones, approximately 80% recorded once. The CDR3 is 14 residues long. V gave up 2 bases and J gave up 6 bases, with 13 bases separating them. The V gene's germline CDR1 is ENHRY and CDR2 SYGVKD. The data are from a study of shared clonotypes between healthy human individuals. Study-wide results and caveats: Clonotype sharing among donors likely depends on sequencing depth.

This sequence joins TRBV10-3 and TRBJ1-1; D possibly corresponds to TRBD1 (6 bases). This receptor was obtained from a woman in her 40s in good health. Some clones in this sample may be carry-over from other donors' samples. The sequenced sample was PBMCs. DNA of the CDR3: TGTGCCATCAGTGAGAATCGGGGGGCTTCTGAAGCTTTCTTT. Protein product: CAISENRGASEAFF.